The 10 T cell receptor beta chains below come from one sample, sequenced in a study of blood T cell repertoires in COVID-19. Clones were read by immunoSEQ multiplex PCR, and TCRdb kept only the in-frame ones, dropping some. This sample has approximately 52,000 clones, with around 90% found just once. The sample consisted of peripheral blood. These receptors all come from a human donor in a cohort sampled during active COVID-19.

The CDR3: CASSPGTGLDLVEAFF. The CDR3 DNA follows: TGTGCCAGCAGCCCAGGGACAGGGCTTGATCTAGTTGAAGCTTTCTTT. V and J are TRBV7-6 and TRBJ1-1, with 9 bases lining up with TRBD1. The CDR3 spans 16 residues. V lost 5 bases to trimming and J lost 7 bases; unmatched junction nucleotides: 14. Germline CDR1 SGHVS, CDR2 FNYEAQ.

The chain combines TRBV3-1 (or the pseudogene TRBV3-2) with TRBJ2-7, with TRBD1 matching over 7 bases. J was trimmed by 2 bases and V by 7 bases; bases with no gene match: 5. This CDR3 is 13 amino acids long. The germline gives CDR1 LGHDT, CDR2 YNNKEL (reference sequence). The CDR3 region is CASTRQGPYEQYF. The CDR3 nucleotides read TGTGCCAGCACCAGACAGGGTCCCTACGAGCAGTACTTC.

The rearrangement joins TRBV29-1 to TRBJ1-4; 7 bases are a match to TRBD1. The CDR3 totals 15 residues. The junction had 11 bases not matched to a gene; V was cut back by 4 bases and J by 6 bases. Per germline, CDR1 SQVTM and CDR2 ANQGSEA. The CDR3 DNA sequence: TGCAGCGTTGCTATTAATAGGGGGCGGGATGAAAAACTGTTTTTT. The encoded protein is CSVAINRGRDEKLFF.

The rearrangement links TRBV18 to TRBJ2-7, with 9 bases fitting TRBD1. The trim removed 6 bases at V and 4 bases at J, leaving 7 bases unmatched. Germline V gives CDR1 KGHSH, CDR2 LQKENI. CDR3 length equals 14 residues. CDR3 sequence reads: CASSLDRGGYEQYF. CDR3 coding DNA: TGTGCCAGCTCTCTGGACAGGGGAGGTTACGAGCAGTACTTC.

J is TRBJ2-1 and V is TRBV5-4; 9 positions agree with TRBD2. Per germline, CDR1 SGHNT and CDR2 YYREEE (reference sequence). The ends lost 4 bases at V and 7 bases at J; junction bases unmatched: 9. The CDR3 is 15 amino acids. The CDR3 loop is CASSQSSGNLNEQFF. The DNA for the CDR3 is TGTGCCAGCAGCCAATCTAGCGGGAATTTGAATGAGCAGTTCTTC.

The rearrangement links TRBV11-1 to TRBJ2-1, with 14 bases lining up with TRBD2. The CDR3 sequence is 16 residues long. With 5 bases clipped from V and 7 bases from J, the junction kept 7 bases outside the gene matches. Germline V gene lookup returns CDR1 SGHAT and CDR2 FQDESV (reference sequence). For the CDR3, the DNA is TGTGCCAGCAGCGGGGGGACTAGCGGGAGACAAAATGAGCAGTTCTTC. Encoded protein: CASSGGTSGRQNEQFF.

The chain recombines TRBV27 with TRBJ2-5, with TRBD2 identical over 9 bases. The CDR3 is 16 amino acids. The junction had 11 bases not matched to a gene; V was cut back by 4 bases and J by 5 bases. Germline CDR1 MNHEY, CDR2 SMNVEV (reference sequence). This CDR3 reads CASSSFISGSAETQYF. The CDR3 DNA reads as TGTGCCAGCAGTTCCTTCATTAGCGGGAGTGCGGAGACCCAGTACTTC.

The J gene is TRBJ1-1, the V gene TRBV7-9, with a weak D call TRBD1 (5 bases). This CDR3 is built from 14 residues. V was clipped by 5 bases and J by 1 base, with 11 bases between them. CDR1 SEHNR and CDR2 FQNEAQ come from the germline V gene (reference sequence). CDR3 bases: TGTGCCAGCAGCCAAAACACAGGGAACACTGAAGCTTTCTTT. This gives the protein CASSQNTGNTEAFF.

The rearrangement joins TRBV14 to TRBJ2-1, with D perhaps TRBD2 (5 bases). Germline CDR1 reads SGHDN; CDR2 reads FVKESK. V lost 3 bases and J 4 bases, leaving 16 bases between the germline ends. CDR3 length: 16 amino acids. In DNA form, the CDR3 reads TGTGCCAGCAGCCAGTACAGTCCTAGCCCGTACAATGAGCAGTTCTTC. It yields the protein CASSQYSPSPYNEQFF.

This chain uses TRBV25-1 with TRBJ2-7; a possible D gene is TRBD2 (5 bases). The CDR3 runs 13 residues. V lost 1 base to trimming and J lost 6 bases, with 10 bases between them. Germline V gene lookup returns CDR1 MGHDK and CDR2 SYGVNS. The CDR3 is CASSELTGGEQYF. The CDR3 DNA is TGTGCCAGCAGTGAATTAACCGGAGGCGAGCAGTACTTC.